A selection of T cell receptor beta chains follows, all from one sample in a study of blood T cell repertoires in COVID-19. Assay used: immunoSEQ multiplex PCR; TCRdb lists only in-frame clones, some missing. The sample comprises around 450,000 clones, 70% to 90% of which are singletons, and under 2% rests with the top ten. Sequencing used PBMCs or T cells enriched from blood (not recorded which). Receptors originate from a woman under 30 with acute COVID-19. Each CDR3 is given with its conserved first and last residue. D genes are given only for firm matches. The listing skips clone size in some rows; elsewhere it reads once, few, many or a size class.

d_call clone_size j_call v_call cdr3_nt cdr3_aa
TRBD2 . TRBJ2-3 TRBV6-5 TGTGCCAGCAGTTACTGGGGGGGAATCACAGATACGCAGTATTTT CASSYWGGITDTQYF
. . TRBJ1-1 TRBV10-2 TGCGCCAGCAGTGAGTCTCGGGGGGTAACTGAAGCTTTCTTT CASSESRGVTEAFF
TRBD2 . TRBJ2-1 TRBV27 TGTGCCAGCAGTTTTGAGCGGGAGGACAATGAGCAGTTCTTC CASSFEREDNEQFF
TRBD2 . TRBJ2-4 TRBV7-8 TGTGCCAGCAGCCCCCGTAGACTAGCGGGACAGAAAAACATTCAGTACTTC CASSPRRLAGQKNIQYF
TRBD2 . TRBJ2-1 TRBV5-8 TGTGCCAGCAGACGACCTCTTGGGACTAGCCCTTACAATGAGCAGTTCTTC CASRRPLGTSPYNEQFF
TRBD1 . TRBJ1-1 TRBV29-1 TGCAGCGCACTGACAGGGGGAGGCACTGAAGCTTTCTTT CSALTGGGTEAFF
. . TRBJ1-4 TRBV7-9 TGTGCCAGCGCGGGACGGGCTAATGAAAAACTGTTTTTT CASAGRANEKLFF
. . TRBJ1-4 TRBV5-1 TGCGCCAGCAGAGAACAGGGTTTAGGTGAAAAACTGTTTTTT CASREQGLGEKLFF
TRBD1 . TRBJ1-3 TRBV19 TGTGCCAGCAACAGGGGGGTTGGAAACACCATATATTTT CASNRGVGNTIYF
. . TRBJ2-3 TRBV7-2 TGTGCCAGCAGCTCTCGGGGATACACCACAGATACGCAGTATTTT CASSSRGYTTDTQYF
TRBD1 . TRBJ1-1 TRBV6-4 TGTGCCAGCAGACCGGACAGGGCGGGTACTGAAGCTTTCTTT CASRPDRAGTEAFF
TRBD2 . TRBJ2-1 TRBV28 TGTGCCAGCAGTGGGCTAGCGGGAGACACCTACAATGAGCAGTTCTTC CASSGLAGDTYNEQFF
. . TRBJ2-1 TRBV2 TGTGCCACCGAACGACAGAACTTCTACAATGAGCAGTTCTTC CATERQNFYNEQFF
TRBD1 . TRBJ2-7 TRBV6-5 TGTGCCAGCAGTTACGGGAGGACAGGGGATTTCGAGCAGTACTTC CASSYGRTGDFEQYF
. . TRBJ1-2 TRBV19 TGTGCCAGTATCGATGCTGGACAGCGGAACTATGGCTACACCTTC CASIDAGQRNYGYTF
. . TRBJ1-3 TRBV2 TGTGCCAGCAGTGACGGACAATCTGGAAACACCATATATTTT CASSDGQSGNTIYF
TRBD2 . TRBJ2-1 TRBV11-2 TGTGCCAGCAGCCCGAATAGCGGGAGGGGGCGTGAGCAGTTCTTC CASSPNSGRGREQFF
TRBD1 . TRBJ1-3 TRBV5-6 TGTGCCAGCAGCCCCGAAAACACTCAACAGGGGTCGGCTGGAAACACCATATATTTT CASSPENTQQGSAGNTIYF
TRBD1 . TRBJ2-1 TRBV7-3 TGTGCCAGCAGCTTAACGGGACAGAATGAGCAGTTCTTC CASSLTGQNEQFF
. . TRBJ2-4 TRBV12-2 TGTGCAAGTCGCTTAGGGGGTTATCGGGGCAAAAACATTCAGTACTTC CASRLGGYRGKNIQYF
. once TRBJ1-6 TRBV3-1/TRBV3-2 TGTGCCAGCAGCCAAGTTGAGGCCAATTCACCCCTCCACTTT CASSQVEANSPLHF
. . TRBJ1-3 TRBV10-3 TGTGCCATCAGTGGACCGACGGGTGACTCTGGAAACACCATATATTTT CAISGPTGDSGNTIYF